One sample yielded the 2 T cell receptor beta chains listed below, sequenced in a study of glioma-infiltrating T cells after dendritic cell vaccination. Profiling relied on immunoSEQ multiplex PCR, and the TCRdb table lists in-frame clones only, not all of them. The repertoire holds tens of thousands of clones, about four fifths seen once, with 2.1% in the top ten. Specimen: blood, collected before dendritic cell vaccination. These receptors came from a human donor with glioblastoma.

The chain joins TRBV5-1 to TRBJ2-5, with 9 bases aligning to TRBD1. From germline, CDR1 is SGHRS and CDR2 YFSETQ. This CDR3 is built from 14 residues. V was clipped by 4 bases and J by 5 bases; unmatched bases: 6. CDR3 sequence reads: CASSPQGAWETQYF. CDR3 nucleotides: TGCGCCAGCAGCCCACAGGGGGCTTGGGAGACCCAGTACTTC. The whole variable domain, remainder taken from reference TRBV5-1 and TRBJ2-5, is KAGVTQTPRYLIKTRGQQVTLSCSPISGHRSVSWYQQTPGQGLQFLFEYFSETQRNKGNFPGRFSGRQFSNSRSEMNVSTLELGDSALYLCASSPQGAWETQYFGPGTRLLVL.

The V call is TRBV30, the J call TRBJ1-4; D not certain. The germline V gene encodes CDR1 GTSNPN and CDR2 SVGIG (reference sequence). There are 15 residues in the CDR3. Between the trimmed V and J ends, which lost 3 bases and 0 bases, there was a span of 11 bases. The CDR3 region is CAWRVQRPTNEKLFF. The CDR3 DNA reads as TGTGCCTGGAGGGTACAGAGACCAACTAATGAAAAACTGTTTTTT.